This T cell receptor (beta chain) comes out of a study of blood T cell repertoires in COVID-19. Study-level information: The cDNA or gDNA used as material had been derived from T cells, B-cell-depleted T cells, or PBMCs.

Living in 24 US areas, the participants were between roughly 18 and 89 years of age. Recovered Cohort 3 donors showed two negative PCRs, clearance, or symptom resolution. Profiling relied on immunoSEQ multiplex PCR, and the TCRdb table lists in-frame clones only, not all of them. The table shows a few hundred thousand clones, with around 92% occurring only once. CDR1 and CDR2 (germline): MNHEY, SVGAGI. CDR3 length equals 14 residues. V lost 6 bases and J 4 bases, leaving 15 bases between the germline ends. The chain is built from TRBV6-5 and TRBJ1-1; D is unclear. Input material: PBMCs or T cells enriched from blood (not recorded which). The sequence derives from a young woman who had recovered from COVID-19. The CDR3 DNA sequence: TGTGCCAGCAGCCCCGATCGGAGAGTCACTGAAGCTTTCTTT. Its protein product is CASSPDRRVTEAFF.